These 27 T cell receptor beta chains share one sample of origin, sequenced in a study of human T cells and chemical hapten exposure. TCRdb itself ran the RACE reads through MiXCR, one entry per CDR3 protein. The sample yields 65,000 to 70,000 distinct CDR3 sequences, around 9.9% seen once. Time point here: pre-sensitization, week 0. Regarding treatment: therapeutic diphenylcyclopropenone sensitization with weekly scalp DPC. The starting material was whole blood, obtained in connection with sensitization to the hapten diphenylcyclopropenone (DPC). The receptor source for this set is a woman in her forties or fifties with alopecia areata. Some clones in this sample may be carry-over from other donors' samples.

In this sample, this clonotype turned up many times. The chain recombines TRBV20-1 with TRBJ2-3; perhaps TRBD1 as D (6 bases). Trimming cost V 3 bases and J 4 bases, with 14 bases left between them. Germline values: CDR1 DFQATT, CDR2 SNEGSKA (reference sequence). The CDR3 has 14 amino acids. As DNA, the CDR3 is TGCAGTGCTAGCTGGGAGACAGGCCCAGATACGCAGTATTTT. Amino acids: CSASWETGPDTQYF.

This clonotype was seen many times. The V gene is TRBV4-3, the J gene TRBJ1-5; D perhaps matches TRBD1 (5 bases). Trimming pared 1 base from V and 1 base from J, leaving 20 bases between. CDR3 length: 19 amino acids. The germline V gene encodes CDR1 LGHNA and CDR2 YSLEER. Here the CDR3 DNA reads TGCGCCAGCAGCCAAGGGGGCTTTCGTGGAAAACAAAGCAATCAGCCCCAGCATTTT. Residues: CASSQGGFRGKQSNQPQHF.

This clonotype was seen many times. The chain combines TRBV7-2 with TRBJ2-7; D not certain. The CDR3 sequence is 13 residues long. Trimming cost V 5 bases and J 4 bases, with 12 bases left between them. CDR1 and CDR2 (germline): SGHTA, FQGNSA. CDR3 nucleotides: TGTGCCAGCAGCCGTAGACTGGCATACGAGCAGTACTTC. It yields the protein CASSRRLAYEQYF. The variable domain in full, completed from reference TRBV7-2 and TRBJ2-7, reads GAGVSQSPSNKVTEKGKDVELRCDPISGHTALYWYRQSLGQGLEFLIYFQGNSAPDKSGLPSDRFSAERTGGSVSTLTIQRTQQEDSAVYLCASSRRLAYEQYFGPGTRLTVT.

This clonotype has a handful of counts. The rearrangement links TRBV24-1 to TRBJ1-1; D uncertain. The CDR3 is made up of 13 amino acids. Per the germline V gene, CDR1 is KGHDR and CDR2 is SFDVKD. The V end was cut by 12 bases, the J end by 1 base, with 14 bases between. CDR3 protein: CAVCRHPNTEAFF. The CDR3 DNA follows: TGTGCCGTCTGCCGGCACCCGAACACTGAAGCTTTCTTT.

V usage is TRBV29-1 and J usage is TRBJ2-3, with D possibly being TRBD2 (6 bases). Trimming took off 6 bases at V and 3 bases at J, with 16 bases between the two ends. Germline loops: CDR1 SQVTM, CDR2 ANQGSEA. This CDR3 is built from 14 residues. CDR3 residues: CSVLGLQATDTQYF. The DNA of the CDR3 is TGCAGCGTCCTCGGACTACAAGCGACAGATACGCAGTATTTT.

This chain links TRBV20-1 with TRBJ1-1, with D possibly being TRBD1 (5 bases). V was pared by 4 bases and J by 1 base, with 13 bases between. The CDR3 is made up of 14 amino acids. From germline, CDR1 is DFQATT and CDR2 SNEGSKA (reference sequence). CDR3 residues: CSATSGLWNTEAFF. CDR3 bases: TGCAGTGCTACGTCGGGACTCTGGAACACTGAAGCTTTCTTT.

The rearrangement links TRBV5-1 to TRBJ2-1; possible D gene TRBD2, 5 bases. Trimming stripped 4 bases from V and 4 bases from J, with 12 bases between. The CDR3 runs 14 residues. The germline V gene has CDR1 SGHRS and CDR2 YFSETQ. The CDR3: CASSPDSPYNEQFF. CDR3 in DNA: TGCGCCAGCAGCCCGGACTCCCCTTACAATGAGCAGTTCTTC.

This clonotype has a handful of counts. The gene calls are TRBV7-2 and TRBJ1-4; D unclear. Per the germline V gene, CDR1 is SGHTA and CDR2 is FQGNSA. V was shortened by 3 bases and J by 4 bases, with 6 bases between the two germline ends. The length of the CDR3 is 13 residues. The CDR3 spells CASSFSYNEKLFF. The CDR3 DNA follows: TGTGCCAGCAGCTTCAGTTATAATGAAAAACTGTTTTTT.

The chain is built from TRBV28 and TRBJ1-2, with TRBD1 matching over 7 bases. This CDR3 is 13 amino acids long. Germline lookup yields CDR1 MDHEN and CDR2 SYDVKM. With V trimmed by 10 bases and J by 7 bases, 12 bases remained unmatched. This CDR3 is CATAARGAFGYTF. CDR3 nucleotide sequence: TGTGCCACCGCGGCCAGGGGGGCCTTTGGCTACACCTTC.

This clonotype appeared a few times. This chain links TRBV15 with TRBJ2-7; 8 bases match TRBD2. J was trimmed by 3 bases and V by 1 base; bases with no gene match: 5. This CDR3 comprises 15 residues. Germline V lookup: CDR1 LNHNV, CDR2 YYDKDF (reference sequence). CDR3 amino acids: CATSRGSGTLYEQYF. As DNA, the CDR3 is TGTGCCACCAGCAGAGGTAGCGGGACCCTCTACGAGCAGTACTTC. Together with reference TRBV15 and TRBJ2-7, the CDR3 gives the full variable domain: DAMVIQNPRYQVTQFGKPVTLSCSQTLNHNVMYWYQQKSSQAPKLLFHYYDKDFNNEADTPDNFQSRRPNTSFCFLDIRSPGLGDTAMYLCATSRGSGTLYEQYFGPGTRLTVT.

This clonotype was observed a few times. The chain joins TRBV6-2 or TRBV6-3 to TRBJ2-3; D may be TRBD2 (5 bases). There are 14 residues in the CDR3. Trimming stripped 2 bases from V and 4 bases from J, with 10 bases between. Germline-derived CDR1 and CDR2 are MNHEY and SVGEGT. The CDR3 DNA reads as TGTGCCAGCAGTTACAGTAGCGTCCCAGATACGCAGTATTTT. Residues: CASSYSSVPDTQYF.

This clonotype was seen repeatedly, ten times or more. V is TRBV19 and J is TRBJ1-2; D is unresolved. V lost 2 bases to trimming and J lost 9 bases, with 10 bases between them. The germline CDR1 and CDR2 sequences are LNHDA and SQIVND (reference sequence). The CDR3 extends over 12 amino acids. The CDR3 region is CASSISDVSYTF. The CDR3, as DNA: TGTGCCAGTAGTATAAGTGACGTGAGCTACACCTTC. The full variable domain, rest sourced from reference TRBV19 and TRBJ1-2, is DGGITQSPKYLFRKEGQNVTLSCEQNLNHDAMYWYRQDPGQGLRLIYYSQIVNDFQKGDIAEGYSVSREKKESFPLTVTSAQKNPTAFYLCASSISDVSYTFGSGTRLTVV.

At least ten counts were recorded for this clonotype. This rearrangement joins TRBV29-1 to TRBJ2-1; 11 nucleotides agree with TRBD2. The CDR3 covers 14 residues. Per germline, CDR1 SQVTM and CDR2 ANQGSEA. The ends lost 7 bases at V and 5 bases at J; junction bases unmatched: 7. CDR3 DNA sequence: TGCAGCGAAACAATGGGACTAGCGGACAATGAGCAGTTCTTC. It translates to CSETMGLADNEQFF.

This clonotype was counted at least ten times. The chain combines TRBV20-1 with TRBJ2-3; D is undetermined. The CDR3 loop spans 13 amino acids. CDR1 and CDR2 (germline): DFQATT, SNEGSKA (reference sequence). V dropped 4 bases and J dropped 0 bases, with 8 bases sitting between them. The CDR3 loop is CSATRTSTDTQYF. In nucleotides, the CDR3 is TGCAGTGCTACCCGAACTAGCACAGATACGCAGTATTTT.

This clonotype has ten or more counts. This chain connects TRBV7-9 to TRBJ2-5; no reliable D call. The CDR3 consists of 12 residues. Germline loops: CDR1 SEHNR, CDR2 FQNEAQ (reference sequence). Trimming stripped 3 bases from V and 5 bases from J, with 7 bases between. CDR3 coding DNA: TGTGCCAGCAGCTTCGGCTTGGAGACCCAGTACTTC. This gives the protein CASSFGLETQYF.

This clonotype was observed a handful of times. CDR3 sequence reads: CASSVDIYEQYF. The DNA for the CDR3 is TGTGCCAGCAGTGTGGACATCTACGAGCAGTACTTC. This chain links TRBV6-4 with TRBJ2-7; D might be TRBD1 (5 bases). The CDR3 has 12 amino acids. V was clipped by 4 bases and J by 3 bases, with 7 bases between them. CDR1 MRHNA and CDR2 SNTAGT come from the germline V gene.

This chain joins TRBV27 and TRBJ1-4; D not certain. Per germline, CDR1 MNHEY and CDR2 SMNVEV (reference sequence). V lost 1 base to trimming and J lost 0 bases, with 9 bases between them. The CDR3 covers 16 residues. The CDR3 is CASSLFRGATNEKLFF. The DNA of the CDR3 is TGTGCCAGCAGTTTATTTCGGGGAGCAACTAATGAAAAACTGTTTTTT. Full variable domain (remainder filled in from reference TRBV27 and TRBJ1-4): EAQVTQNPRYLITVTGKKLTVTCSQNMNHEYMSWYRQDPGLGLRQIYYSMNVEVTDKGDVPEGYKVSRKEKRNFPLILESPSPNQTSLYFCASSLFRGATNEKLFFGSGTQLSVL.

In this sample, this clonotype turned up many times. The chain uses TRBV30 and TRBJ1-5; D is perhaps TRBD1 (6 bases). Trimming removed 8 bases at V and 1 base at J, with 18 bases between. Germline CDR1 GTSNPN, CDR2 SVGIG (reference sequence). The length of the CDR3 is 15 residues. CDR3 sequence reads: CAGIFGGRSNQPQHF. In nucleotides, the CDR3 is TGTGCCGGGATCTTCGGGGGGCGAAGCAATCAGCCCCAGCATTTT.

This clonotype was observed many times. V gene TRBV24-1 combines with J gene TRBJ2-7; TRBD1 matches at 7 bases. The germline V gene encodes CDR1 KGHDR and CDR2 SFDVKD. V lost 4 bases and J lost 6; bases outside the gene matches: 11. The CDR3 runs 15 residues. The DNA for the CDR3 is TGTGCCACCAGTGACCCAAAAAGACAGGGCGGCGAGCAGTACTTC. Residues: CATSDPKRQGGEQYF.

This clonotype was counted ten times or more. This rearrangement joins TRBV28 to TRBJ2-7; 8 nucleotides align to TRBD2. There are 12 residues in the CDR3. The V and J ends lost 6 bases and 7 bases, in that order; junction bases with no gene match: 5. Germline CDR1 reads MDHEN; CDR2 reads SYDVKM. CDR3 sequence (DNA): TGTGCCAGCAGATCAACTAGCGGAGAGCAGTACTTC. Residues: CASRSTSGEQYF.

This clonotype was counted many times. The chain recombines TRBV27 with TRBJ2-1; 10 nucleotides match TRBD2. The CDR3 consists of 17 residues. Germline V lookup: CDR1 MNHEY, CDR2 SMNVEV (reference sequence). The ends lost 1 base at V and 0 bases at J; junction bases unmatched: 3. The CDR3 reads CASSLWPSGSSYNEQFF. The DNA for the CDR3 is TGTGCCAGCAGTTTATGGCCTAGCGGGAGCTCCTACAATGAGCAGTTCTTC.

This chain connects TRBV7-2 to TRBJ2-2, with TRBD2 as a possible D gene (5 bases). V was shortened by 2 bases and J by 0 bases, with 10 bases between the two germline ends. In germline, CDR1 is SGHTA, CDR2 FQGNSA. CDR3 length equals 16 residues. The CDR3 reads CASSLIFGTNTGELFF. The CDR3 nucleotides read TGTGCCAGCAGCTTAATTTTCGGGACGAACACCGGGGAGCTGTTTTTT.

Ten or more counts support this clonotype. The gene calls are TRBV2 and TRBJ2-1; TRBD2 matches at 8 bases. Germline lookup yields CDR1 SNHLY and CDR2 FYNNEI. J was trimmed by 0 bases and V by 8 bases; bases with no gene match: 30. The CDR3 length is 23 residues. The CDR3 nucleotides are TGTGCCAGCCCAGCCGGAGACAGGATACCCTACACCGGGACTAGTCGCTCCTACAATGAGCAGTTCTTC. It translates to CASPAGDRIPYTGTSRSYNEQFF.

This clonotype has just a few counts. The chain couples TRBV6-1 to TRBJ2-3; D remains ambiguous. Trimming stripped 7 bases from V and 0 bases from J, with 17 bases between. CDR3 length: 16 residues. Germline-derived CDR1 and CDR2 are MNHNS and SASEGT. The CDR3 DNA reads TGTGCCAGCACCGCAATGGTTAGGGTTAGCACAGATACGCAGTATTTT. Protein sequence: CASTAMVRVSTDTQYF.

Only a few counts were recorded for this clonotype. The rearrangement joins TRBV20-1 to TRBJ2-1; the D is unclear. The CDR3 totals 13 residues. Trimming removed 4 bases at V and 5 bases at J, with 12 bases between. CDR1 is DFQATT, CDR2 SNEGSKA, per germline (reference sequence). The CDR3 bases are TGCAGTGCTACCGCCGAGGCCAACAATGAGCAGTTCTTC. This codes for CSATAEANNEQFF.

Many counts were recorded for this clonotype. The chain links TRBV24-1 to TRBJ2-2; maybe TRBD1 (5 bases). V was trimmed by 3 bases and J by 0 bases, leaving 10 bases between them. Germline V CDR1 and CDR2: KGHDR, SFDVKD. The CDR3 has 16 amino acids. Here the CDR3 DNA reads TGTGCCACCAGTGATACAGGATTCCCGAACACCGGGGAGCTGTTTTTT. This codes for CATSDTGFPNTGELFF.

This clonotype occurred many times. This chain joins TRBV18 and TRBJ1-6; D call uncertain. The CDR3 loop spans 14 amino acids. Germline-derived CDR1 and CDR2 are KGHSH and LQKENI. Trimming took 4 bases from V and 3 from J, leaving 7 bases between them. The CDR3 region is CASSQSHYNSPLHF. In DNA, the CDR3 is TGTGCCAGCTCACAGAGTCACTATAATTCACCCCTCCACTTT.